A selection of T cell receptor beta chains follows, all from one sample in a study of technical replicates of blood from a handful of donors. Assay: immunoSEQ multiplex PCR; the TCRdb copy retains only in-frame clones and omits some. The repertoire holds tens of thousands of clones, with under 90% as singletons. The sequencing input was PBMCs. These receptors originate from a human donor in good health. Some clones in this sample may be carry-over from other donors' samples. The CDR3 runs from the conserved cysteine through the conserved F or W. The D gene is left open where the match is weak. Part of the rows lack a size; the others show once, few, many or a class for expanded clones.

j_call v_call clone_size d_call cdr3_nt cdr3_aa
TRBJ1-6 TRBV5-4 NA NA TGTGCCAGCAGCTTGGGGCCGAATAATTCACCCCTCCACTTT CASSLGPNNSPLHF
TRBJ1-5 TRBV29-1 few NA TGCAGCGTTGGCGGCGATCAGCCCCAGCATTTT CSVGGDQPQHF
TRBJ1-5 TRBV7-2 NA NA TGTGCCAGCAGCCTCCGGGACACGGGGAATCAGCCCCAGCATTTT CASSLRDTGNQPQHF
TRBJ2-3 TRBV27 NA NA TGTGCCAGCAGTTCCTGGGGAGAAGATACGCAGTATTTT CASSSWGEDTQYF
TRBJ2-3 TRBV9 NA NA TGTGCCAGCAGCGTAGGGGTGCAGGGCAGAACCAAGGCAATGGATACGCAGTATTTT CASSVGVQGRTKAMDTQYF
TRBJ2-7 TRBV9 medium-sized TRBD2 TGTGCCAGCAGCGCCGGGGGACTAGCGGGAGTCCCTCGGTCCTACGAGCAGTACTTC CASSAGGLAGVPRSYEQYF
TRBJ1-2 TRBV5-4 NA NA TGTGCCAGTAGTCGGGGGGCAACTAACTATGGCTACACCTTC CASSRGATNYGYTF
TRBJ1-2 TRBV15 NA TRBD1 TGTGCCACCAGCAGAGCAACAGGGGGCTGGGACTATGGCTACACCTTC CATSRATGGWDYGYTF
TRBJ2-6 TRBV7-9 NA TRBD1 TGTGCCAGCAGCTTAGGGACAGGGGCTGGGGCCAACGTCCTGACTTTC CASSLGTGAGANVLTF
TRBJ2-5 TRBV7-2 once NA TGTGCCAGCAGCTCCCAGTGGGGTGGAGGGGAGACCCAGTACTTC CASSSQWGGGETQYF
TRBJ2-3 TRBV6-4 large TRBD2 TGTGCCAGCAGTGACTCGAGTGGGGGGGCAGATACGCAGTATTTT CASSDSSGGADTQYF
TRBJ2-1 TRBV9 NA TRBD2 TGTGCCAGCAGCGTCGTGGCAGGGCTAAGCGGGGGGGGATACAATGAGCAGTTCTTC CASSVVAGLSGGGYNEQFF
TRBJ2-1 TRBV9 NA TRBD1 TGTGCCAGCAGCATCAGGACAGGGGGTTACAATGAGCAGTTCTTC CASSIRTGGYNEQFF
TRBJ1-6 TRBV7-9 NA TRBD1 TGTGCCAGCAGCCCGGGCCGGGACAGATATGTCTCCTATAATTCACCCCTCCACTTT CASSPGRDRYVSYNSPLHF
TRBJ1-1 TRBV7-2 NA NA TGTGCCAGCAACTTCCCCGGACACCCGAACACTGAAGCTTTCTTT CASNFPGHPNTEAFF
TRBJ2-7 TRBV18 NA TRBD2 TGTGCCAGCTCAGAGCGGACTAGCGGGGGCCTTACCTACGAGCAGTACTTC CASSERTSGGLTYEQYF
TRBJ2-1 TRBV28 NA TRBD2 TGTGCCAGCAGCCCCGGGACTAGCGGAGACAATGAGCAGTTCTTC CASSPGTSGDNEQFF
TRBJ1-5 TRBV4-1 medium-sized NA TGCGCCAGCAGCCAAGGGGTTCGGATCGGGGACAATCAGCCCCAGCATTTT CASSQGVRIGDNQPQHF
TRBJ2-1 TRBV5-4 NA TRBD2 TGTGCCACCCGGTCCAGGACTAGATCTCCCTACAATGAGCAGTTCTTC CATRSRTRSPYNEQFF
TRBJ2-3 TRBV4-2 NA TRBD2 TGTGCCAGCAGGGCTAGCGGCGACACAGATACGCAGTATTTT CASRASGDTDTQYF
TRBJ1-1 TRBV7-9 NA TRBD1 TGTGCCAGCAGCTCCGGGGACAGGGCAGCTTTCTTT CASSSGDRAAFF
TRBJ2-2 TRBV6-6 NA TRBD1 TGTGCCAGCAGAGGACAGGGGCGACACTCCGGGGAGCTGTTTTTT CASRGQGRHSGELFF
TRBJ2-7 TRBV27 NA TRBD2 TGTGCCAGCAGTTCCGGGGGGTTCTACGAGCAGTACTTC CASSSGGFYEQYF
TRBJ1-2 TRBV30 NA NA TGTGCCTGGGGTGCGGGGTCGGGAGGCTACACCTTC CAWGAGSGGYTF
TRBJ1-1 TRBV5-7 NA NA TGTGCCAGCAGCTACGGTGGTTGGGGGCAAGGGGGTGGGAACACTGAAGCTTTCTTT CASSYGGWGQGGGNTEAFF
TRBJ2-7 TRBV6-6 NA TRBD1 TGTGCCAGCACCGAGACAGGGACCTACGAGCAGTACTTC CASTETGTYEQYF
TRBJ2-7 TRBV4-3 once NA TGCGCCAGCAGCCAAGATCTTTCAGGGGCCACCTACGAGCAGTACTTC CASSQDLSGATYEQYF
TRBJ2-7 TRBV15 NA NA TGTGCCACCAGCAGGGAGGGGATTAGGAGCTCCTACGAGCAGTACTTC CATSREGIRSSYEQYF
TRBJ2-6 TRBV15 NA NA TGTGCCACCACCCTGACCCAGGTCCGCTCTGGGGCCAACGTCCTGACTTTC CATTLTQVRSGANVLTF
TRBJ2-1 TRBV11-2 NA TRBD2 TGTGCCAGCAGCCCACAACTAGCGGGGGGATACAATGAGCAGTTCTTC CASSPQLAGGYNEQFF
TRBJ2-1 TRBV10-3 NA TRBD1 TGTGCCATCAGAGGACAGGGGGAGATCAATGAGCAGTTCTTC CAIRGQGEINEQFF
TRBJ1-3 TRBV18 NA NA TGTGCCAGCTCAGATTTTCAGGGGTCTTCTGGAAACACCATATATTTT CASSDFQGSSGNTIYF
TRBJ2-6 TRBV7-8 NA NA TGTGCCAGCAACTCCCGTCGGTCTGGGGCCAACGTCCTGACTTTC CASNSRRSGANVLTF
TRBJ2-1 TRBV11-2 NA TRBD1 TGTGCCAGCAGCTCCCCCGGGACAGGGGGCTATGAGCAGTTCTTC CASSSPGTGGYEQFF
TRBJ2-5 TRBV9 NA NA TGTGCCAGCAGCGGATACCAAGTAGGAGTGGGAGAGACCCAGTACTTC CASSGYQVGVGETQYF
TRBJ2-7 TRBV29-1 NA NA TGCAGCGTTGCTTACAGCCGTACCTACGAGCAGTACTTC CSVAYSRTYEQYF
TRBJ2-1 TRBV13 NA NA TGTGCCAGCAGCCCCTTACGCGTCTTCTCCTACAATGAGCAGTTCTTC CASSPLRVFSYNEQFF
TRBJ1-6 TRBV30 few NA TGTGCCTGGACCACCCTTTCAGGCATTAATTCACCCCTCCACTTT CAWTTLSGINSPLHF
TRBJ2-7 TRBV7-9 NA TRBD2 TGTGCCAGCAGCTTAGGAGCGGGAGGAGACTACGAGCAGTACTTC CASSLGAGGDYEQYF
TRBJ2-2 TRBV11-3 once NA TGTGCCAGCAGCCCCAGGACCGGGGAGCTGTTTTTT CASSPRTGELFF
TRBJ1-6 TRBV9 few NA TGTGCCAGCAGCACCCTTGAGGGTCTTGGGTCACCCCTCCACTTT CASSTLEGLGSPLHF
TRBJ1-1 TRBV10-3 NA TRBD1 TGTGCCCTCAGGGGAACCGGGACAGATGCGGGAGCTTTCTTT CALRGTGTDAGAFF
TRBJ2-2 TRBV7-2 NA NA TGTGCCAGCAGCTCCACCGGAGGAACCGGGGAGCTGTTTTTT CASSSTGGTGELFF
TRBJ2-7 TRBV5-6 NA TRBD2 TGTGCCAGCCGTCTGGTTGCGGGAGGACCCCCCGAGCAGTACTTC CASRLVAGGPPEQYF
TRBJ1-2 TRBV5-8 NA NA TGTGCCAGCAGCTTGGTGAGCCGGGCGGGTGGCTACACCTTC CASSLVSRAGGYTF
TRBJ1-1 TRBV18 NA TRBD1 TGTGCCAGCTCACGGCCGACAGGGGCTGAAGCTTTCTTT CASSRPTGAEAFF
TRBJ2-1 TRBV6-4 NA NA TGTGCCAGCAGTGACTCGAAAGACATTTCCTACAATGAGCAGTTCTTC CASSDSKDISYNEQFF
TRBJ2-7 TRBV4-2 NA TRBD1 TGTGCCAGCAGCCAACGGACAGGGGCCTACGAGCAGTACTTC CASSQRTGAYEQYF
TRBJ1-1 TRBV10-3 NA NA TGTGCCATCAGTCATGTTTTGAACACTGAAGCTTTCTTT CAISHVLNTEAFF
TRBJ2-2 TRBV13 once TRBD2 TGTGCCAGCAGCGCGGGAGGGCGCGCCGGGGAGCTGTTTTTT CASSAGGRAGELFF
TRBJ1-5 TRBV21-1 once NA TGTGCCAGCAGCAAGGCCGACCAGGGGGCGCAGAGCAATCAGCCCCAGCATTTT CASSKADQGAQSNQPQHF
TRBJ1-1 TRBV30 NA NA TGTGCCTGGAGTCTTCCGGTGTACACTGAAGCTTTCTTT CAWSLPVYTEAFF
TRBJ1-6 TRBV6-1 NA NA TGTGCCAGCAGGAGTAGCTCCTATAATTCACCCCTCCACTTT CASRSSSYNSPLHF
TRBJ2-1 TRBV2 NA TRBD2 TGTGCCAGCAGATTAGCGGGGGGGCTGGGTGAGCAGTTCTTC CASRLAGGLGEQFF
TRBJ2-2 TRBV18 few NA TGTGCCAGCTCACCGAACGGGATGACAAACACCGGGGAGCTGTTTTTT CASSPNGMTNTGELFF
TRBJ1-5 TRBV4-1 NA NA TGCGCCAGCAGCCAAGATATGATGGGGGGGAAGCCCCAGCATTTT CASSQDMMGGKPQHF
TRBJ2-7 TRBV13 NA NA TGTGCCAGCTTGGACAGTGGATCCTACGAGCAGTACTTC CASLDSGSYEQYF
TRBJ1-6 TRBV6-1 NA NA TGTGCCAGCAGTGAATTGTGGGGCATTAAGAATTCACCCCTCCACTTT CASSELWGIKNSPLHF
TRBJ2-2 TRBV9 few TRBD2 TGTGCCAGCAGCCCTCGACTAGCGGTGAACACCGGGGAGCTGTTTTTT CASSPRLAVNTGELFF